This T cell receptor beta chain came from a study of T cell responses to AZD1222 COVID-19 vaccine (dated by TCRdb to the early 2020s). About the study as a whole: AZD1222 recipients whose second dose came at about 4 weeks and those whose second dose came at about 12 weeks were combined into one group, since spike-specific TCR depth and breadth did not differ between the two schedules. TCR sequencing covered fewer than 250 trial participants: 207 given two doses of AZD1222 and about 26 given two doses of MenACWY control vaccine. Enrollment into the trials was organized by age into subgroups of 18-55, 56-69 and 70-plus years, and those subgroups contained roughly 150, 30 and 60 TCR-sequenced participants, respectively. The study at large found these results: A significant rise in spike-specific TCR breadth and depth was observed after two AZD1222 doses relative to day 0 and relative to MenACWY recipients. In the small 56-69-year group, the increase in depth fell short of significance, most likely because of low power. Only five or six AZD1222 recipients were SARS-CoV-2 seropositive at baseline, limiting conclusions about previously exposed vaccinees. Participants were mostly white British, with more females than males. The authors suggested clonal diversity may have been underestimated. Because no day 14 peak-response samples were available, repertoires were characterized only after the peak T cell response. CD4 TCRs associated with the vaccine covered the entire spike protein, and the dominant responses were in regions 160-218 and 743-854. Reportedly, almost half of the unique spike-specific TCRs recognized epitopes lying outside the regions that are mutated in the B.1.351 and B.1.1.7 variants.

Per the germline V gene, MDHEN is the CDR1 and SYDVKM is the CDR2. Deletion took 1 base off V and 4 bases off J, with a span of 17 bases between the germline ends. The CDR3 holds 17 amino acids from the cysteine to the phenylalanine. Left in the record is the CDR3 DNA by itself, 51 bases read in frame from the first base. In regard to this clone: The specificity of this receptor is unknown. It has no much larger one-base neighbor in the sample; base qualities were not kept.

The meaning of the sample's time point label: baseline before first vaccination. Samples from vaccinated people were obtained from the UK trials COV001 and COV002, which included a single-blind randomized controlled phase 2/3 trial of AZD1222 (ChAdOx1 nCoV-19) in healthy adults. For TCRbeta chain sequencing, PBMC samples were collected from trial participants at day 0 and at day 28 after the second dose. The CDR3 regions of human TCRbeta chains were subjected to immunosequencing. The study's own analysis went as follows. TCRs in the repertoires were matched against a reference library of SARS-CoV-2-specific TCRs that had been generated with the MIRA antigen-specificity platform. Breadth was defined as the fraction of unique TCRs that were SARS-CoV-2-associated, and depth was defined as the fraction of total T cells that were SARS-CoV-2-associated. Using the MIRA data, each spike-specific TCR was assigned both to the spike region to which the TCR was reactive and to a CD4 or CD8 class. Log10-transformed breadth and depth values were compared by one-way ANOVA with Sidak's multiple comparisons tests. The table was pulled from immuneACCESS by TCRdb, which kept in-frame rearrangements only. Such tables lose some clones; where checked, under half of the loss comes from unresolved V genes, and the rest has no known cause. V and J calls and clone size come straight from that table; D and trimming were deduced from the DNA. This sample comprises about 140,000 clones, more than 70% of them detected only once. The ten biggest clones cover 2.5% to 3.5% of the sample.

The chain is assembled from TRBV28 and TRBJ1-3; the D gene is perhaps TRBD1, on 6 matching bases. The material was peripheral blood, obtained on day 0 of AZD1222 vaccination. This TCR was sampled from an adult in good health. The sequenced DNA: TGTGCCAGCAGTTTATACACAACAGGGATGATGGGAAACACCATATATTTT. It encodes CASSLYTTGMMGNTIYF.